The T cell receptor beta chain under discussion was sequenced for a study of ipilimumab plus nivolumab after autologous stem cell transplantation. Study summary: Median doses per patient: roughly five ipilimumab, under 10 nivolumab. DLBCL patients had primary refractory or relapsed disease. General observations from the study: TCR repertoire, Treg phenotype and gut microbiota reportedly support more study of this approach.

In regard to this clone: The antigen remains unidentified.

The germline V gene has CDR1 MGHDK and CDR2 SYGVNS. The CDR3 runs 11 residues. Trimming took off 6 bases at V and 3 bases at J, with 4 bases between the two ends. Sequencing used immunoSEQ multiplex PCR; TCRdb keeps in-frame clones, though not all of them. The sample contains about 18,000 clones, around four fifths of which appear only once. Sequencing used PBMCs, obtained in a trial of ipilimumab plus nivolumab as post-transplant consolidation. The chain recombines TRBV25-1 with TRBJ2-3, with D uncertain. The source of this sequence is a male donor with diffuse large B-cell lymphoma. CDR3 amino acids: CASRGTDTQYF. CDR3 bases: TGTGCCAGCAGGGGAACAGATACGCAGTATTTT.